This T cell receptor (beta chain) was captured by sequencing in a study of cytotoxic CD8 clonotypes in ibrutinib-treated CLL. Sequencing used immunoSEQ multiplex PCR; TCRdb keeps in-frame clones, though not all of them. The data hold fewer than 55,000 clones, with roughly 63% observed a single time. Findings and limits, study-wide: Public clonotypes showed up rarely, and on treatment they shrank or held steady. At ibrutinib response, clonality increased, and at progression it declined back toward baseline.

As for this clone: Its antigen is not known.

The CDR3 covers 13 residues. Germline V CDR1 and CDR2: MNHNS, SASEGT. V was cut by 8 bases and J by 6 bases, with 14 bases left in between. Here the sequenced sample was PBMCs, taken after 24 months of ibrutinib treatment. The rearrangement uses TRBV6-1 and TRBJ1-5; D unresolved. The source is a human donor with chronic lymphocytic leukemia. CDR3 amino acids: CASDKEEVQPQHF. The CDR3 DNA follows: TGTGCCAGCGACAAAGAGGAGGTTCAGCCCCAGCATTTT.